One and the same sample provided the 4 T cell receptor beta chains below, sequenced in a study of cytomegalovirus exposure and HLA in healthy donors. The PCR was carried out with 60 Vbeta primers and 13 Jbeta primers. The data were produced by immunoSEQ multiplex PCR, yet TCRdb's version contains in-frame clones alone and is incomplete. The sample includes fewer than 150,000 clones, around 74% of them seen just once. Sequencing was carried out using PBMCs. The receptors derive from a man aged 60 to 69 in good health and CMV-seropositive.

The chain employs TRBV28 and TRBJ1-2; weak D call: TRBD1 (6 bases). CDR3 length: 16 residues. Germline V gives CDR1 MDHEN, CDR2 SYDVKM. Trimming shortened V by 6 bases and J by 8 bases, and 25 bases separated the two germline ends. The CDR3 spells CASSRGGGAGARGYTF. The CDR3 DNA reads TGTGCCAGCAGCCGGGGTGGTGGCGCGGGGGCTCGAGGCTACACCTTC.

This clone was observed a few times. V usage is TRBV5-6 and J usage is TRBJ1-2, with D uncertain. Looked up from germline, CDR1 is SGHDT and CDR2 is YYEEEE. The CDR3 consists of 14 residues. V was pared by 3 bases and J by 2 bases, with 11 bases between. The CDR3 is CASSSGGSNYGYTF. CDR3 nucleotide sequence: TGTGCCAGCAGCTCTGGCGGATCAAACTATGGCTACACCTTC.

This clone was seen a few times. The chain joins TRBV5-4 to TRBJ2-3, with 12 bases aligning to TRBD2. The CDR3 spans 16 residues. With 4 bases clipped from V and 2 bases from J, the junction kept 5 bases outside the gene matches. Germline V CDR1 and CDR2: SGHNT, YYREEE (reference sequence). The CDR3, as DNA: TGTGCCAGCAGCCTGGGACTAGCGGGTGTCACAGATACGCAGTATTTT. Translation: CASSLGLAGVTDTQYF.

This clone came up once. CDR3 nucleotide sequence: TGTGCCAGTAGAGAGAGACAGGGGGGTTCTGGAAACACCATATATTTT. This codes for CASRERQGGSGNTIYF. V usage is TRBV2 and J usage is TRBJ1-3; 9 bases match TRBD1. After removal of 9 bases from V and 1 base from J, the junction contained 10 bases not matched to a gene. The germline V gene encodes CDR1 SNHLY and CDR2 FYNNEI. This CDR3 is built from 16 residues.